This T cell receptor beta chain appears in the sequencing data of a study of T cell repertoires in cytomegalovirus infection. Study summary: The public TCR beta signatures pointed to both CMV infection and matching HLA type.

The study's findings and limits: CMV-specific HLA-C-restricted TCR beta clonotypes dominated the ex vivo response.

TCRdb fed the reads into MiXCR, producing one record per CDR3 protein. The profile shows about 900,000 distinct CDR3 sequences, 31% of them singletons. This clonotype was found many times. Its specificity is unknown. The CDR3 covers 14 residues. CDR1 is KGHDR, CDR2 SFDVKD, per germline. V lost 2 bases and J 1 base, leaving 5 bases between the germline ends. The J gene is TRBJ1-5, the V gene TRBV24-1; no reliable D call. This TCR was sampled from a human donor in good health (CMV status not recorded). Some clones in this sample may be carry-over from other donors' samples. This material consisted of cultured CD8+ T cells from PBMCs, taken from culture after CMV antigen stimulation. The CDR3 is CATSDSLSNQPQHF. Here the CDR3 DNA reads TGTGCCACCAGTGATTCTTTAAGCAATCAGCCCCAGCATTTT.